Listed below are T cell receptor beta chains from one sample, sequenced in a study of OX40 agonist ivuxolimab in advanced cancers. Sequencing used immunoSEQ multiplex PCR; TCRdb keeps in-frame clones, though not all of them. The table lists around 15,000 clones, 70% to 90% of them singletons. The sequencing here drew on CD4+ or CD8+ T cells sorted from blood, taken in a trial of the OX40 agonist ivuxolimab. The receptors derive from an adult with an advanced solid tumor such as melanoma, head and neck, liver or kidney cancer. Both conserved end residues are part of each CDR3. A D gene is named only where the DNA matches it firmly. Only some rows state a clone size, as once, few, many or a class for expanded clones.

d_call j_call v_call clone_size cdr3_aa cdr3_nt
TRBD2 TRBJ2-2 TRBV9 once CASSAARTSITGELFF TGTGCCAGCAGCGCCGCCCGGACTAGTATCACCGGGGAGCTGTTTTTT
. TRBJ1-4 TRBV7-2 . CASSSMGGAGEKLFF TGTGCCAGCAGTTCCATGGGGGGCGCGGGTGAAAAACTGTTTTTT
. TRBJ2-2 TRBV19 . CASSSAGYTGELFF TGTGCCAGTAGTTCCGCGGGGTACACCGGGGAGCTGTTTTTT
TRBD1 TRBJ1-1 TRBV5-1 . CASSQGQGEAFF TGCGCCAGCAGCCAGGGGCAGGGGGAGGCTTTCTTT
. TRBJ2-5 TRBV7-2 once CASSPRAGETQYF TGTGCCAGCAGCCCAAGGGCCGGGGAGACCCAGTACTTC
TRBD1 TRBJ1-3 TRBV6-5 . CASSYLTGSGNTIYF TGTGCCAGCAGTTACCTGACAGGGTCTGGAAACACCATATATTTT
. TRBJ2-5 TRBV20-1 . CSALSQGTQYF TGCAGTGCCCTGTCCCAGGGGACCCAGTACTTC
TRBD1 TRBJ1-5 TRBV6-6 . CASSYSRGQLNQPQHF TGTGCCAGCAGTTACTCCCGGGGACAGCTCAATCAGCCCCAGCATTTT
. TRBJ2-3 TRBV4-2 once CASSQAGTSTDTQYF TGTGCCAGCAGCCAAGCCGGGACTAGCACAGATACGCAGTATTTT
. TRBJ2-1 TRBV7-3 . CASSLGSSYNEQFF TGTGCCAGCAGCTTAGGGTCTAGCTACAATGAGCAGTTCTTC
TRBD2 TRBJ2-7 TRBV5-1 . CASEAGPGHEQYF TGCGCCAGCGAAGCGGGACCGGGCCACGAGCAGTACTTC
TRBD1 TRBJ2-7 TRBV28 . CASRDRVIYEQYF TGTGCCAGTAGGGACAGGGTAATCTACGAGCAGTACTTC
TRBD2 TRBJ2-3 TRBV5-4 . CASSFTSGGGNTQYF TGTGCCAGCAGCTTCACTAGCGGAGGGGGTAATACGCAGTATTTT
. TRBJ2-7 TRBV27 . CASSFGAVREQYF TGTGCCAGCAGTTTTGGTGCAGTCCGCGAGCAGTACTTC
TRBD1 TRBJ2-1 TRBV15 . CATSRSGTETYNEQFF TGTGCCACCAGCAGATCCGGGACAGAGACCTACAATGAGCAGTTCTTC
. TRBJ2-4 TRBV28 . CASSTTGRIQYF TGTGCCAGCAGTACAACAGGGCGAATTCAGTACTTC
. TRBJ2-5 TRBV2 . CASSVGGSGETQYF TGTGCCAGCAGTGTGGGGGGCTCAGGGGAGACCCAGTACTTC
. TRBJ2-7 TRBV18 . CASSPRFDEQYF TGTGCCAGCTCACCACGGTTCGACGAGCAGTACTTC
. TRBJ2-3 TRBV10-3 few CAISERDFTDTQYF TGTGCCATCAGTGAGCGGGATTTCACAGATACGCAGTATTTT
TRBD1 TRBJ2-7 TRBV18 . CASSPGQSSYEQYF TGTGCCAGCTCACCGGGACAGAGCTCCTACGAGCAGTACTTC
. TRBJ1-1 TRBV7-8 . CASSTTGLGTEAFF TGTGCCAGCAGCACCACAGGTTTGGGCACTGAAGCTTTCTTT
TRBD1 TRBJ1-5 TRBV5-5 . CASSIFDREGQPQHF TGTGCCAGCAGCATCTTTGACAGGGAAGGCCAGCCCCAGCATTTT
. TRBJ2-5 TRBV11-2 . CASSTDFQETQYF TGTGCCAGCAGCACAGACTTCCAAGAGACCCAGTACTTC
. TRBJ1-2 TRBV28 . CASNSNYGYTF TGTGCCAGCAACAGTAACTATGGCTACACCTTC
. TRBJ1-5 TRBV28 . CASVARANQPQHF TGTGCCAGCGTAGCGAGAGCCAATCAGCCCCAGCATTTT
. TRBJ2-2 TRBV28 . CAIKGSFEGGELFF TGTGCCATTAAAGGATCCTTTGAGGGCGGGGAGCTGTTTTTT
TRBD1 TRBJ2-7 TRBV5-1 once CASSRDRLNSYEQYF TGCGCCAGCAGCCGGGACAGGCTAAACTCCTACGAGCAGTACTTC
. TRBJ2-3 TRBV28 . CASSLPDPWGQYF TGTGCCAGCAGTTTACCTGACCCATGGGGGCAGTATTTT
. TRBJ1-2 TRBV6-6 . CASSRTNYGYTF TGTGCCAGCAGTAGAACCAACTATGGCTACACCTTC
. TRBJ1-5 TRBV9 . CASSVVDGQPQHF TGTGCCAGCAGCGTAGTGGACGGTCAGCCCCAGCATTTT
TRBD2 TRBJ2-7 TRBV10-3 . CASTGGTYEQYF TGTGCCAGTACGGGAGGCACCTACGAGCAGTACTTC
. TRBJ2-7 TRBV7-9 . CASSWGETGVSEQYF TGTGCCAGCAGCTGGGGCGAAACCGGGGTCTCCGAGCAGTACTTC
TRBD1 TRBJ1-4 TRBV19 . CASSLGQSTNEKLFF TGTGCCAGTAGCTTGGGACAGTCAACTAATGAAAAACTGTTTTTT
TRBD2 TRBJ2-7 TRBV11-2 few CASSQGRGTGVF TGTGCCAGCAGCCAAGGGCGGGGGACGGGCGTCTTC
. TRBJ1-3 TRBV7-9 . CASSLAGNTIYF TGTGCCAGCAGCTTAGCTGGAAACACCATATATTTT
TRBD1 TRBJ2-7 TRBV7-2 . CASSLRGQGDRAYEQYF TGTGCCAGCAGCTTAAGGGGACAGGGGGATCGAGCCTACGAGCAGTACTTC
TRBD1 TRBJ2-5 TRBV19 few CATRDRKETQYF TGTGCCACTAGGGACAGAAAAGAGACCCAGTACTTC
. TRBJ2-3 TRBV6-1 . CASLQGRNTDTQYF TGTGCCAGCCTTCAAGGCAGGAACACAGATACGCAGTATTTT
. TRBJ2-1 TRBV4-2 . CAYSIGGAGEQFF TGTGCCTACAGCATTGGGGGAGCCGGTGAGCAGTTCTTC
. TRBJ2-5 TRBV7-7 . CASSPTGETQYF TGTGCCAGCAGCCCAACTGGTGAGACCCAGTACTTC
TRBD2 TRBJ2-1 TRBV27 . CASSFAGEDEQFF TGTGCCAGCAGTTTTGCGGGGGAGGATGAGCAGTTCTTC
TRBD1 TRBJ2-7 TRBV5-4 few CASSLRGRVNEQYF TGTGCCAGCAGCCTCAGGGGGCGCGTGAACGAGCAGTACTTC
. TRBJ1-6 TRBV30 . CAWASQGLNNSPLHF TGTGCCTGGGCCAGCCAGGGACTTAATAATTCACCCCTCCACTTT
. TRBJ1-1 TRBV18 once CASSPVQGWNTEAFF TGTGCCAGCTCACCAGTTCAGGGCTGGAACACTGAAGCTTTCTTT
. TRBJ2-7 TRBV27 . CASSKRPAGLAYEQYF TGTGCCAGCAGTAAACGACCCGCAGGGCTGGCCTACGAGCAGTACTTC
. TRBJ2-7 TRBV10-3 . CAISVSGPSSYEQYF TGTGCCATCAGTGTCTCGGGCCCTTCATCCTACGAGCAGTACTTC
TRBD2 TRBJ2-2 TRBV19 . CASSIGLAANTGELFF TGTGCCAGTAGTATCGGGCTAGCGGCGAACACCGGGGAGCTGTTTTTT
. TRBJ2-2 TRBV7-3 . CASSLAPASAHTGELFF TGTGCCAGCAGCTTAGCCCCAGCTAGCGCCCACACCGGGGAGCTGTTTTTT
TRBD2 TRBJ2-3 TRBV11-2 few CASSLGRSGRVSFTDTQYF TGTGCCAGCAGCTTAGGGCGGAGCGGGAGGGTATCTTTCACAGATACGCAGTATTTT
. TRBJ1-4 TRBV4-2 . CASSFGRTPEKLFF TGTGCCAGCAGCTTCGGACGGACGCCTGAAAAACTGTTTTTT
TRBD1 TRBJ2-7 TRBV7-7 . CASSVGQGAAYEQYF TGTGCCAGCAGCGTTGGACAGGGGGCAGCATACGAGCAGTACTTC
. TRBJ1-1 TRBV28 . CASSNGGGNTEAFF TGTGCCAGCAGTAACGGAGGGGGAAACACTGAAGCTTTCTTT
TRBD2 TRBJ2-2 TRBV27 . CASRGGTANTGELFF TGTGCCAGCCGGGGAGGGACCGCGAACACCGGGGAGCTGTTTTTT
. TRBJ1-1 TRBV6-5 . CASGNTEAFF TGTGCCAGCGGGAACACTGAAGCTTTCTTT
. TRBJ2-4 TRBV7-9 . CASSLPRDPEGIQYF TGTGCCAGCAGCTTACCGAGGGACCCCGAGGGCATTCAGTACTTC
. TRBJ1-5 TRBV25-1 . CASADTTSNQPQHF TGTGCCAGTGCGGACACGACTAGCAATCAGCCCCAGCATTTT
. TRBJ1-3 TRBV10-3 . CAIRRGGSGNTIYF TGTGCCATCAGACGGGGGGGCTCTGGAAACACCATATATTTT
. TRBJ2-3 TRBV15 . CATSRAGRTDTQYF TGTGCCACCAGCAGAGCTGGACGCACAGATACGCAGTATTTT
TRBD1 TRBJ1-3 TRBV19 . CASQQGNAGNTIYF TGTGCCAGCCAACAGGGGAATGCTGGAAACACCATATATTTT